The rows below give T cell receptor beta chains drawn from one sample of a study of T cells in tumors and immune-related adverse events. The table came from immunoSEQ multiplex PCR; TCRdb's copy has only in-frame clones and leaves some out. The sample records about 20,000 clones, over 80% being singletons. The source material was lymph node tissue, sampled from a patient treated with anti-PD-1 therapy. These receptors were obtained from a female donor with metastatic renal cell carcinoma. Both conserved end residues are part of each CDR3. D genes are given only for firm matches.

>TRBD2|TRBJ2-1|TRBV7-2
TGTGCCAGCAGCGCCACCGGGCGGGAGTCAGGATACAATGAGCAGTTCTTC
CASSATGRESGYNEQFF
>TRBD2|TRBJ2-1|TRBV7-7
TGTGCTAGCAGCACCGGACTAGCGGGAGATTTGTTCTTC
CASSTGLAGDLFF
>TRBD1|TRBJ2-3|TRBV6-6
TGTGCCAGCAGTTACAGACAGGGAGGCACAGATACGCAGTATTTT
CASSYRQGGTDTQYF
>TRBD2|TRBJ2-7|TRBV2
TGTGCCAGCATAGGCCAGCGGGAAAGCTCCTACGAGCAGTACTTC
CASIGQRESSYEQYF
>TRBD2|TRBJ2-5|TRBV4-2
TGTGCCAGCAGCCAGCAAGGACTAGGGGACCAAGAGACCCAGTACTTC
CASSQQGLGDQETQYF
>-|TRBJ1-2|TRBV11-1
TGTGCCAGCAGCTTAGCCCCTACAAGGACCCATGGCTACACCTTC
CASSLAPTRTHGYTF
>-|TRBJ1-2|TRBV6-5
TGTGCCAGCAGTACTCGACAGGACTGGGGTGGCTACACCTTC
CASSTRQDWGGYTF
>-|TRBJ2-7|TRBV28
TGTGCCAGCACCCCCCCGAGGGGGACCTACGAGCAGTACTTC
CASTPPRGTYEQYF
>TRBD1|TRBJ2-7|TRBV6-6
TGTGCCAGCAGTTACAGGACAGGGGCCTACGAGCAGTACTTC
CASSYRTGAYEQYF
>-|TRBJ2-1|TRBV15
TGTGCCACCAGCAGAGATGTTCGGGGTGAGCAGTTCTTC
CATSRDVRGEQFF
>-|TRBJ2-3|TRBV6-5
TGTGCCAGCAGTTACTCTAGCGGCCCTCCCACAGATACGCAGTATTTT
CASSYSSGPPTDTQYF
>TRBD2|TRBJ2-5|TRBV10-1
TGCGCCAGCAGTGAGACTAGCGGGGGGCCAGAGACCCAGTACTTC
CASSETSGGPETQYF
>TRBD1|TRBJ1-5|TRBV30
TGTGCCTGGGACAGGGGAGGCAATCAGCCCCAGCATTTT
CAWDRGGNQPQHF
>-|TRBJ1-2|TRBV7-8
TGTGCCAGCTCACAGGGCACGAACTATGGCTACACCTTC
CASSQGTNYGYTF
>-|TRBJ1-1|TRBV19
TGTGCCAGTAGTACCAGGGACGGTTCGACGGGGGGCACTGAAGCTTTCTTT
CASSTRDGSTGGTEAFF
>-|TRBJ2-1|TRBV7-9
TGTGCCAGCAGCCGTATGGCAGCTTCCAATGAGCAGTTCTTC
CASSRMAASNEQFF
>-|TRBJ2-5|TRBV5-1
TGCGCCAGCAGGGAACAACCCGGGGGCGGCTCAGAGACCCAGTACTTC
CASREQPGGGSETQYF
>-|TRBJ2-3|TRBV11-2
TGTGCCAGCAGCCCACAGGACACAGATACGCAGTATTTT
CASSPQDTDTQYF
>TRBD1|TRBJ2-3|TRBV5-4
TGTGCCAGCAGCGTGGACAGGGGTACAGATACGCAGTATTTT
CASSVDRGTDTQYF
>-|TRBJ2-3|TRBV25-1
TGTGCCAGCAGTGAATTCCTGGGGACAGATACGCAGTATTTT
CASSEFLGTDTQYF
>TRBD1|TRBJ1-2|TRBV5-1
TGCGCCAGCAGCTCCCGGGACAGGGGCCCTGGCTACACCTTC
CASSSRDRGPGYTF
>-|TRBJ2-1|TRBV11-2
TGTGCCAGCGCGGAAGGGACTGGGCGTTTCGGGAAGCAGTTCTTC
CASAEGTGRFGKQFF
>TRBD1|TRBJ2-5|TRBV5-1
TGCGCCAGCAGCATTGGACAGGGGAAAGAGACCCAGTACTTC
CASSIGQGKETQYF
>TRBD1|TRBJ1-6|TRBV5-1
TGCGCCAGCACCCCAGGGGGGGAATCGCGTTCACCCCTCCACTTT
CASTPGGESRSPLHF
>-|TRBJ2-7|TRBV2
TGTGCCAGCAGGAGGGACAACTACGAGCAGTACTTC
CASRRDNYEQYF
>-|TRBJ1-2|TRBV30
TGTGCCTGGACCCCCCAGGGGCTTGGCTACACCTTC
CAWTPQGLGYTF
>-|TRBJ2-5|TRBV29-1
TGCAGCGTTGTTCTTTTAGAGACCCAGTACTTC
CSVVLLETQYF
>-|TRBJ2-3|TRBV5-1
TGCGCCAGCAGCTTCGGACAATGGGCAGATACGCAGTATTTT
CASSFGQWADTQYF
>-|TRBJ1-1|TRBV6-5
TGTGCCAGCAGTGAACTGCGGAGGAACGGAGATGCTTTCTTT
CASSELRRNGDAFF
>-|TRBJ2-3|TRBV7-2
TGTGCCAGCAGCTTAGTGAGGCAGCTACGCACAGATACGCAGTATTTT
CASSLVRQLRTDTQYF
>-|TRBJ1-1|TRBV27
TGTGCCAGCAGCCCTGGGAGAGGGACTGAAGCTTTCTTT
CASSPGRGTEAFF
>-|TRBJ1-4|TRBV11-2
TGTGCCAGCAGCAAAACTAACGGTGAAAAACTGTTTTTT
CASSKTNGEKLFF
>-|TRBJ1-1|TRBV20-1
TGCAGGGTGGAGCGGGCTTTCTTT
CRVERAFF
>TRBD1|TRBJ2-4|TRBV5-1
TGCGCCAGCAGACGGGACAGGGGGGCCGGAAACATTCAGTACTTC
CASRRDRGAGNIQYF
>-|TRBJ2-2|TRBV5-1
TGCGCCAGCAGCTTAAAAGGCGGGTTGGGCGGCACCGGGGAGCTGTTTTTT
CASSLKGGLGGTGELFF
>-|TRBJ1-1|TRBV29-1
TGCAGCGTTGGACTAAACACTGAAGCTTTCTTT
CSVGLNTEAFF
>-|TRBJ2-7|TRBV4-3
TGCGCCAGCAGCGACAGCGGCCCGCGTAGGTACTTC
CASSDSGPRRYF
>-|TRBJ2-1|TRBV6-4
TGTGCCAGCAGTGCGCTAGCGTGGGGGGAGCAGTTCTTC
CASSALAWGEQFF
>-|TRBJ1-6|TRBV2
TGTGCCAGCAGTGAAATGACAGCGCGAAATTCACCCCTCCACTTT
CASSEMTARNSPLHF
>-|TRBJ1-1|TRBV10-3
TGTGCCATCAGTGCTGATAAGGGGCCAGCTTTCTTT
CAISADKGPAFF
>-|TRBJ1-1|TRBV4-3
TGCGCCAGCAGCCAATCCAGTACCCTGAGAAACACTGAAGCTTTCTTT
CASSQSSTLRNTEAFF
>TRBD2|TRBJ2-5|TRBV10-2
TGCGCCAGCAGCAGGACTAGCGAACAGACCCAGTACTTC
CASSRTSEQTQYF
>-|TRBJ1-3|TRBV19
TGTGCCAGTAGTACTCGGACCGCTGGAAACACCATATATTTT
CASSTRTAGNTIYF
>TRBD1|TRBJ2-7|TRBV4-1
TGCGCCAGCAGGAACGACAGGGGGAGGCAGTACTTC
CASRNDRGRQYF
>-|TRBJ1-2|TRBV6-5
TGTGCCAGCACGATCGGTGGGGAGCGGGGCTACACCTTC
CASTIGGERGYTF